This TCR beta chain was profiled in a study of identical twins. A single record per CDR3 protein comes from TCRdb applying MiXCR to the 5' RACE reads. The data contain approximately 700,000 distinct CDR3 sequences, approximately 18% of them singletons. This CDR3 contains 16 residues. From germline, CDR1 is SGHVS and CDR2 FQNEAQ. Between the trimmed V and J ends, which lost 0 bases and 1 base, there was a span of 11 bases. In addition, the sample was reused for a study of T cells expressing NK-cell markers. That paper notes: One observes that, in several donors, these clonotypes were also the leading ones within the CD3+CD56-NKG2C+ fraction.

The chain is built from TRBV7-8 and TRBJ2-3; a possible D gene is TRBD1 (5 bases). The receptor was derived from a woman under 30 in good health. The sample taken for sequencing was PBMCs. The CDR3 here is CASSLAQGLGTDTQYF. CDR3 DNA sequence: TGTGCCAGCAGCTTAGCGCAGGGTCTGGGCACAGATACGCAGTATTTT.